This entry lists 25 T cell receptor beta chains sequenced from one sample in a study of technical replicates of blood from a handful of donors. The data were produced by immunoSEQ multiplex PCR, yet TCRdb's version contains in-frame clones alone and is incomplete. The sample includes approximately 89,000 clones, roughly 93% seen only once; the top ten take about 0.4%. The material sequenced was T cells isolated from PBMCs. These receptors were obtained from a human donor in good health.

The J gene is TRBJ2-7, the V gene TRBV6-5; maybe TRBD1 (6 bases). V lost 10 bases and J 7 bases, leaving 20 bases between the germline ends. Germline V gene data show CDR1 as MNHEY and CDR2 as SVGAGI. This CDR3 is 13 amino acids long. The CDR3 loop reads CAIKVGIGGEQYF. Written as DNA, the CDR3 is TGTGCCATTAAGGTGGGAATAGGGGGTGAGCAGTACTTC.

V and J are TRBV29-1 and TRBJ2-5; the D gene is possibly TRBD2 (5 bases). There are 14 residues in the CDR3. The V and J ends lost 1 base and 5 bases respectively, with 14 bases between them. Germline V gene data show CDR1 as SQVTM and CDR2 as ANQGSEA. CDR3 coding DNA: TGCAGCGTTGAAGGGGCCCCGGGAAGCGAGACCCAGTACTTC. It codes for CSVEGAPGSETQYF.

V gene TRBV9 combines with J gene TRBJ2-3; a weak D match, TRBD2 (6 bases). Germline V gives CDR1 SGDLS, CDR2 YYNGEE. V was cut by 4 bases and J by 0 bases, with 12 bases left in between. CDR3 size: 15 residues. The CDR3 loop is CASSPRSGSTDTQYF. CDR3 bases: TGTGCCAGCAGCCCCCGAAGCGGGAGCACAGATACGCAGTATTTT.

The CDR3 DNA sequence: TGTGCCTGGAATCACCCCGGGGGGGGAGGCTACACCTTC. This translates into CAWNHPGGGGYTF. The chain recombines TRBV30 with TRBJ1-2; D is perhaps TRBD1 (5 bases). The length of the CDR3 is 13 residues. Germline V gives CDR1 GTSNPN, CDR2 SVGIG (reference sequence). Trimming pared 4 bases from V and 8 bases from J, leaving 17 bases between.

V gene TRBV4-1 combines with J gene TRBJ2-7; the match to TRBD1 covers 9 bases. The CDR3 is 16 amino acids. Germline V CDR1 and CDR2: MGHRA, YSYEKL. V was clipped by 0 bases and J by 3 bases; unmatched bases: 6. CDR3 region: CASSQETGTGYYEQYF. The DNA of the CDR3 is TGCGCCAGCAGCCAAGAAACCGGGACAGGGTACTACGAGCAGTACTTC.

This sequence joins TRBV9 and TRBJ1-1, with D unresolved. CDR3 length: 15 amino acids. The germline V gene has CDR1 SGDLS and CDR2 YYNGEE. V was cut by 4 bases and J by 4 bases, with 17 bases left in between. The CDR3 coding sequence is TGTGCCAGCAGCCTGATGAGTGTATCTGGCACTGAAGCTTTCTTT. Translation gives CASSLMSVSGTEAFF.

The chain links TRBV9 to TRBJ1-1, with D possibly TRBD1 on 5 matching bases. Per the germline V gene, CDR1 is SGDLS and CDR2 is YYNGEE. The CDR3 sequence is 14 residues long. The V gene lost 0 bases and the J gene lost 1 base, with 7 bases spanning the gap. The CDR3 nucleotides read TGTGCCAGCAGCGTAGGACAGTCGAACACTGAAGCTTTCTTT. Protein product: CASSVGQSNTEAFF.

J is TRBJ2-7 and V is TRBV9; 7 nucleotides line up with TRBD2. The CDR3 runs to 15 residues. CDR1 and CDR2 (germline): SGDLS, YYNGEE. V trimming: 4 bases; J trimming: 0 bases; junction bases outside the gene matches: 7. CDR3 region: CASSLIAGGSYEQYF. For the CDR3, the DNA is TGTGCCAGCAGCTTAATAGCGGGCGGCTCCTACGAGCAGTACTTC.

The chain's CDR3 is CASSLNRGVNTEAFF. The CDR3 DNA reads TGTGCCAGCAGTTTAAACAGGGGGGTGAACACTGAAGCTTTCTTT. V and J are TRBV6-1 and TRBJ1-1; 8 bases agree with TRBD1. Per the germline V gene, CDR1 is MNHNS and CDR2 is SASEGT. V lost 5 bases, J lost 0 bases, and 5 bases stayed unmatched. This CDR3 region has 15 residues.

V is TRBV6-6 and J is TRBJ2-7; D not certain. Germline CDR1 is MNHNY and CDR2 is SVGAGI (reference sequence). V lost 2 bases, J lost 3 bases, and 8 bases lay in between. CDR3 length: 13 residues. CDR3 coding DNA: TGTGCCAGCAGTTACGAGCACTACTACGAGCAGTACTTC. It specifies CASSYEHYYEQYF.

The rearrangement uses TRBV29-1 and TRBJ2-1; 11 bases map to TRBD2. The CDR3 has 16 amino acids. Trimming at V came to 5 bases and at J to 2 bases, leaving 8 bases not matched to a gene. Germline CDR1 is SQVTM and CDR2 is ANQGSEA. The CDR3 region has the DNA TGCAGCGTTAGGATTAGCGGGAGGGTTACCTACAATGAGCAGTTCTTC. Translating it yields CSVRISGRVTYNEQFF.

The gene calls are TRBV5-5 and TRBJ1-1; possibly TRBD1 for D (6 bases). Looked up from germline, CDR1 is SGHKS and CDR2 is YYEKEE (reference sequence). V was cut by 1 base and J by 11 bases, with 9 bases left in between. This CDR3 is 11 amino acids long. CDR3 region: CASSLQGYAFF. CDR3 DNA: TGTGCCAGCAGCTTGCAGGGGTACGCTTTCTTT.

The chain employs TRBV5-1 and TRBJ2-3; possibly TRBD2 for D (6 bases). Germline assignment: CDR1 SGHRS and CDR2 YFSETQ. V gave up 7 bases and J gave up 9 bases, with 18 bases separating them. The CDR3 runs 13 residues. CDR3 nucleotide sequence: TGCGCCAGCTTATTTGAGGGAGGATACACGCAGTATTTT. It encodes CASLFEGGYTQYF.

The rearrangement joins TRBV7-2 to TRBJ2-5; 10 bases align to TRBD2. Germline V gene sequence: CDR1 SGHTA, CDR2 FQGNSA. V lost 5 bases to trimming and J lost 5 bases; unmatched junction nucleotides: 17. This CDR3 has 18 amino acids. Here the CDR3 reads CASSPLALAGVWLETQYF. DNA of the CDR3: TGTGCCAGCAGCCCCCTCGCCCTAGCGGGAGTTTGGTTGGAGACCCAGTACTTC.

This clone was seen more than once but under ten times. The V call is TRBV11-2, the J call TRBJ1-2, with TRBD1 matching over 7 bases. J gave up 4 bases and V 5 bases, and 10 bases lay outside the gene matches. Germline V gene data show CDR1 as SGHAT and CDR2 as FQNNGV. The CDR3 length is 15 residues. CDR3 bases: TGTGCCAGCAGCCCAAGGGGACAGACAGTCTATGGCTACACCTTC. It translates to CASSPRGQTVYGYTF.

The J gene is TRBJ2-1, the V gene TRBV7-8; TRBD2 matches 10 bases. The CDR3 totals 19 residues. With V trimmed by 1 base and J by 5 bases, 14 bases remained unmatched. Germline V CDR1 and CDR2: SGHVS, FQNEAQ. As DNA, the CDR3 is TGTGCCAGCAGCTTAGGCCTAGCGGGGGAGTTATTCCCCAACAATGAGCAGTTCTTC. This codes for CASSLGLAGELFPNNEQFF.

This clone was found once. The V and J genes are TRBV27 and TRBJ2-7; D is undetermined. Trimming took 4 bases from V and 6 from J, leaving 13 bases between them. Germline values: CDR1 MNHEY, CDR2 SMNVEV (reference sequence). The CDR3 consists of 13 residues. The CDR3 DNA follows: TGTGCCAGCAGTTACACCGACTCCCGCGAGCAGTACTTC. Its translation: CASSYTDSREQYF.

The chain recombines TRBV5-1 with TRBJ2-7; tentative D call: TRBD1 (6 bases). The CDR3 contains 14 residues. The V and J ends lost 4 bases and 5 bases respectively, with 16 bases between them. Germline V gene data show CDR1 as SGHRS and CDR2 as YFSETQ. As DNA, the CDR3 is TGCGCCAGCAGCGTTACACAGGGTCCGCACGAGCAGTACTTC. Amino acid sequence: CASSVTQGPHEQYF.

CDR3 sequence: CSVGVATNEKLFF. The DNA of the CDR3 is TGCAGCGTTGGAGTTGCAACTAATGAAAAACTGTTTTTT. This chain joins TRBV29-1 and TRBJ1-4; D unclear. Trimming took off 4 bases at V and 0 bases at J, with 6 bases between the two ends. Germline V gives CDR1 SQVTM, CDR2 ANQGSEA. The CDR3 is 13 amino acids. The variable domain in full, completed from reference TRBV29-1 and TRBJ1-4, reads SAVISQKPSRDICQRGTSLTIQCQVDSQVTMMFWYRQQPGQSLTLIATANQGSEATYESGFVIDKFPISRPNLTFSTLTVSNMSPEDSSIYLCSVGVATNEKLFFGSGTQLSVL.

The chain employs TRBV19 and TRBJ1-5; D possibly corresponds to TRBD1 (6 bases). The CDR3 sequence is 14 residues long. Germline V gene sequence: CDR1 LNHDA, CDR2 SQIVND (reference sequence). Trimming stripped 5 bases from V and 9 bases from J, with 17 bases between. DNA for the CDR3: TGTGCCAGTAGTGGGGGGGCCGGGTCGAGGCCCCAGCATTTT. Protein: CASSGGAGSRPQHF.

The chain employs TRBV6-5 and TRBJ1-1; D gene uncertain. Trimming cost V 2 bases and J 0 bases, with 10 bases left between them. The CDR3 runs 15 residues. Germline V gives CDR1 MNHEY, CDR2 SVGAGI. CDR3 in amino acids: CASSYREGVNTEAFF. The CDR3 DNA reads as TGTGCCAGCAGTTACCGGGAGGGTGTGAACACTGAAGCTTTCTTT.

J is TRBJ2-1 and V is TRBV7-2; possibly TRBD1 for D (6 bases). The germline CDR1 and CDR2 sequences are SGHTA and FQGNSA. V was cut by 1 base and J by 7 bases, with 11 bases left in between. This CDR3 contains 14 residues. The CDR3 nucleotides read TGTGCCAGCAGCTTAGTGAGCAGGGGAAATGAGCAGTTCTTC. Encoded protein: CASSLVSRGNEQFF. Filled out from reference TRBV7-2 and TRBJ2-1, the complete variable domain reads GAGVSQSPSNKVTEKGKDVELRCDPISGHTALYWYRQSLGQGLEFLIYFQGNSAPDKSGLPSDRFSAERTGGSVSTLTIQRTQQEDSAVYLCASSLVSRGNEQFFGPGTRLTVL.

Here the CDR3 DNA reads TGTGCCAGCAGTGAGAGTTCATGGGAGACCCAGTACTTC. It codes for CASSESSWETQYF. This chain links TRBV6-4 with TRBJ2-5; no firm D call. The CDR3 length is 13 residues. CDR1 and CDR2 from the germline V gene are MRHNA and SNTAGT. V lost 3 bases and J 5 bases, leaving 10 bases between the germline ends.

This clone was counted a few times. This sequence joins TRBV4-2 and TRBJ1-1, with 8 bases aligning to TRBD1. V lost 2 bases to trimming and J lost 2 bases; unmatched junction nucleotides: 10. There are 17 residues in the CDR3. Germline V gene sequence: CDR1 LGHNA, CDR2 YNFKEQ. The DNA for the CDR3 is TGTGCCAGCAGCCAAATTACCGGGACAGGAAGAAACACTGAAGCTTTCTTT. This gives the protein CASSQITGTGRNTEAFF.

This chain uses TRBV29-1 with TRBJ2-7; D is possibly TRBD1 (5 bases). The germline CDR1 and CDR2 sequences are SQVTM and ANQGSEA. This CDR3 is 13 amino acids long. Deletions cut 5 bases from V and 2 bases from J, with 13 bases between. The CDR3 nucleotides read TGCAGCGTTTCCCACAGGATGACCTACGAGCAGTACTTC. It is translated as CSVSHRMTYEQYF.